This T cell receptor (beta chain) derives from a study of blood T cell repertoires in COVID-19. CDR3 length: 15 amino acids. Germline trimming cut 5 bases from V and 7 bases from J; bases unmatched to any gene: 10. CDR1 SGHTA and CDR2 FQGNSA come from the germline V gene. In the source study's methods: Nucleated cell number was recorded as an estimate derived from reference gene primer amplification. The data were produced by immunoSEQ multiplex PCR, yet TCRdb's version contains in-frame clones alone and is incomplete. The V and J calls and the clone size are those of that table, but D and trimming were determined from the DNA. The table includes about 89,000 clones, roughly 87% detected once.

This chain joins TRBV7-2 and TRBJ2-1, with 8 bases that match TRBD2. Material: peripheral blood. The receptor was derived from a male donor with acute or convalescent COVID-19. As DNA, the CDR3 is TGTGCCAGCAGCCTCCGGGGGGGCCAACCGAATGAGCAGTTCTTC. Translating gives CASSLRGGQPNEQFF.